This T cell receptor beta chain comes out of a study of T cell repertoires in cytomegalovirus infection. Whole-study context: CMV epitopes that were recently identified and HLA-C-restricted were used alongside well-studied HLA-B-restricted ones. Carrying CMV and the relevant HLA type showed in public TCR beta signatures.

Study-wide findings and caveats: Pooled public TCR beta family frequency picked out CMV carriers with the relevant HLA. What dominated the ex vivo response were HLA-C-restricted CMV-specific TCR beta clonotypes.

V dropped 4 bases and J dropped 6 bases, with 15 bases sitting between them. The CDR3 consists of 15 residues. Germline values: CDR1 SGHVS, CDR2 FQNEAQ. TCRdb re-called the reads through MiXCR, storing one row per CDR3 protein. The sample has about 110,000 distinct CDR3 sequences; 30% to 35% are singletons. This clonotype was observed at least ten times. Its antigen is unknown. The sequence came from a human donor in good health (CMV status not recorded). Some clones in this sample may be carry-over from other donors' samples. Sequencing used CD8+ T cells from cultured PBMCs, obtained from culture after CMV antigen stimulation. The chain joins TRBV7-8 to TRBJ2-2; the D is unclear. CDR3 DNA: TGTGCCAGCAGCTCCTCGATCGGGTCCGCCGGGGAGCTGTTTTTT. This sequence encodes CASSSSIGSAGELFF. Complete variable domain (other parts from reference TRBV7-8 and TRBJ2-2): GAGVSQSPRYKVAKRGQDVALRCDPISGHVSLFWYQQALGQGPEFLTYFQNEAQLDKSGLPSDRFFAERPEGSVSTLKIQRTQQEDSAVYLCASSSSIGSAGELFFGEGSRLTVL.